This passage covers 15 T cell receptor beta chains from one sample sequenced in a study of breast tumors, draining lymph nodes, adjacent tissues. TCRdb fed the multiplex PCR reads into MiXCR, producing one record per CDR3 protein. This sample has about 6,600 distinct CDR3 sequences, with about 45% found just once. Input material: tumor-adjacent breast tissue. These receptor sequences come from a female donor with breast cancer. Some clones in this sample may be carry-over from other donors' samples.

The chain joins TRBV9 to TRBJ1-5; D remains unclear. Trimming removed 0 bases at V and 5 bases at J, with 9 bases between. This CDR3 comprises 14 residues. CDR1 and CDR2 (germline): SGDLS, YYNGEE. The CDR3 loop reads CASSVDRDYQPQHF. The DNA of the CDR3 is TGTGCCAGCAGCGTAGACAGAGACTATCAGCCCCAGCATTTT.

In nucleotides, the CDR3 is TGCAGTGCCCCGGAAGGGACTAGCGGAAACAATGAGCAGTTCTTC. Its protein is CSAPEGTSGNNEQFF. This chain links TRBV20-1 with TRBJ2-1; TRBD2 matches 11 bases. CDR3 length equals 15 residues. Germline values: CDR1 DFQATT, CDR2 SNEGSKA (reference sequence). J was trimmed by 5 bases and V by 6 bases; bases with no gene match: 9.

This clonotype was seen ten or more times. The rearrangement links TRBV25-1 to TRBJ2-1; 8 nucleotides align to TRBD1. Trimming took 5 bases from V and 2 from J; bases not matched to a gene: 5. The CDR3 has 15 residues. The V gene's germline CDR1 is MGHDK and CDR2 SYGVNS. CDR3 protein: CASSITGGPYNEQFF. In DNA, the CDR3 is TGTGCCAGCAGTATTACAGGGGGACCCTACAATGAGCAGTTCTTC.

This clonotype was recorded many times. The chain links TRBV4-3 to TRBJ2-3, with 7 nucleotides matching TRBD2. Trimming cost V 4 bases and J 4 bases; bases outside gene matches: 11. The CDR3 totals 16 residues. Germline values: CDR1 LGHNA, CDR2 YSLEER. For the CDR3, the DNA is TGCGCCAGCAGCCCCAGTGGGGGAGGGCGGGCAGATACGCAGTATTTT. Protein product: CASSPSGGGRADTQYF.

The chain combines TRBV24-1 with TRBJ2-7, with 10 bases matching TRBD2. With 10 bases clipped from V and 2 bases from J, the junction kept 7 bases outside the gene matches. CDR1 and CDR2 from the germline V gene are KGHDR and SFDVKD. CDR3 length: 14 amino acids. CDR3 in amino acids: CATSLSGRAYEQYF. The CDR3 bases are TGTGCCACGAGTCTAAGCGGGAGGGCCTACGAGCAGTACTTC.

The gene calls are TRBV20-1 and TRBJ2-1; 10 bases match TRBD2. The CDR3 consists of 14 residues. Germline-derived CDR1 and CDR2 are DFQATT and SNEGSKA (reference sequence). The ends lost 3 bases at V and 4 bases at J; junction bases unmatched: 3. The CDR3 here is CSARTSGSYNEQFF. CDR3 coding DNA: TGCAGTGCTAGGACTAGCGGGTCATACAATGAGCAGTTCTTC.

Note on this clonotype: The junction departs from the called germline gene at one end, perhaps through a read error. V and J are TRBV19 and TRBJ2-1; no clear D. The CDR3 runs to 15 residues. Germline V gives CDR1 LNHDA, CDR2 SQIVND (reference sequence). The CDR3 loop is CAGSIEATTYNEQFF. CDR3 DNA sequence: TGTGCCGGTAGTATAGAGGCGACAACCTACAATGAGCAGTTCTTC. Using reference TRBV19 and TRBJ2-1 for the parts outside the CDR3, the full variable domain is DGGITQSPKYLFRKEGQNVTLSCEQNLNHDAMYWYRQDPGQGLRLIYYSQIVNDFQKGDIAEGYSVSREKKESFPLTVTSAQKNPTAFYLCAGSIEATTYNEQFFGPGTRLTVL.

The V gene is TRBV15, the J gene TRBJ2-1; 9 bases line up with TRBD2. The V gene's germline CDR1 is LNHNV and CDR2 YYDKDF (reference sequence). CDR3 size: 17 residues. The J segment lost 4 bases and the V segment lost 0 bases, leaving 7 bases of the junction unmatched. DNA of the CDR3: TGTGCCACCAGCAGAGATATCCGACTAGCGGAGTACAATGAGCAGTTCTTC. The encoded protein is CATSRDIRLAEYNEQFF.

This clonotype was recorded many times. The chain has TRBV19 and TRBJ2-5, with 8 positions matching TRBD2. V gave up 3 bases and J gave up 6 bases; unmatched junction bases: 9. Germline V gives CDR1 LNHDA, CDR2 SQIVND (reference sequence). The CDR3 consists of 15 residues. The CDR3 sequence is CASSMGGTSGQTQYF. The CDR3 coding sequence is TGTGCCAGTAGTATGGGTGGGACTAGTGGACAGACCCAGTACTTC.

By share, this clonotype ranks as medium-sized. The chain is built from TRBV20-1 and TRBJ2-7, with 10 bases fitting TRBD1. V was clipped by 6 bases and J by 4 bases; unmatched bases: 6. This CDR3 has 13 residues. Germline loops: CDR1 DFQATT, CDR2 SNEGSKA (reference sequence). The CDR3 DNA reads TGCAGTGCACCGGGACAGGGGAGATACGAGCAGTACTTC. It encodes CSAPGQGRYEQYF.

The CDR3 spells CASSPRGQGNEKLFF. The CDR3 coding sequence is TGTGCCAGCTCACCGAGGGGACAGGGCAATGAAAAACTGTTTTTT. The J gene is TRBJ1-4, the V gene TRBV18; 9 bases agree with TRBD1. In germline, CDR1 is KGHSH, CDR2 LQKENI. The CDR3 runs 15 residues. With 3 bases clipped from V and 5 bases from J, the junction kept 4 bases outside the gene matches.

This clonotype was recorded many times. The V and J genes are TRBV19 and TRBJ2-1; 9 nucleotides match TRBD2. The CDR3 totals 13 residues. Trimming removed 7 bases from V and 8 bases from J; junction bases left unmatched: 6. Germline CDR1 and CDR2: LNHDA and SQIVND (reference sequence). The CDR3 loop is CASISGSRDEQFF. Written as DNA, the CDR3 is TGTGCCAGTATTAGCGGGAGCAGGGATGAGCAGTTCTTC.

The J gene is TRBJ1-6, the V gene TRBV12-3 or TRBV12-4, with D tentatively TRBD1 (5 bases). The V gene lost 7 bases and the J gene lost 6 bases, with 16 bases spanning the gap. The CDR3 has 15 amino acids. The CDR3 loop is CASTAGGGFNSPLHF. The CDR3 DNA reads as TGTGCCAGCACCGCAGGCGGGGGTTTTAATTCACCCCTCCACTTT.

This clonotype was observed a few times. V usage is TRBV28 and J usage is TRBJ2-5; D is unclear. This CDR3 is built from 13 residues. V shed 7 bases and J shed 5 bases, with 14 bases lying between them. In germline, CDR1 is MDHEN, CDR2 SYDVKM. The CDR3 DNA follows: TGTGCCAGCACACGCTCCCTGGGGGAGACCCAGTACTTC. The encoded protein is CASTRSLGETQYF.

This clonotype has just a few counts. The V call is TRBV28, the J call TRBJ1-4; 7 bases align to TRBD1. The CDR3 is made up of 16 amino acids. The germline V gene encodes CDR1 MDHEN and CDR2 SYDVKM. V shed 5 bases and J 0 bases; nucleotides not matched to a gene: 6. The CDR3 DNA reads TGTGCCAGCAGTCCGGACAGGATTGCAACTAATGAAAAACTGTTTTTT. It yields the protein CASSPDRIATNEKLFF.